These T cell receptor beta chains were read from a single sample in a study of blood T cell repertoires in COVID-19. Profiling relied on immunoSEQ multiplex PCR, and the TCRdb table lists in-frame clones only, not all of them. The table records 200,000 to 250,000 clones, 84% of them present only once. Sequenced input: PBMCs or T cells enriched from blood (not recorded which). The receptors were sampled from a middle-aged woman who had recovered from COVID-19. Both conserved end residues are part of each CDR3. Each record gives: D gene, clone size, V gene, J gene, CDR3 protein, CDR3 DNA. D genes are given only for firm matches. Size values are once, few and many counts, or a class for expanded clones, and some rows have none.

>TRBD1|-|TRBV11-2|TRBJ1-1
CASSWTGNTEAFF
TGTGCCAGCAGCTGGACAGGGAACACTGAAGCTTTCTTT
>-|many|TRBV3-1/TRBV3-2|TRBJ2-4
CASSQGGSKNIQYF
TGTGCCAGCAGCCAAGGCGGGTCCAAAAACATTCAGTACTTC
>TRBD2|-|TRBV5-1|TRBJ2-1
CASSLAGRGGLAASNEQFF
TGCGCCAGCAGCTTGGCGGGCAGGGGGGGACTAGCGGCCTCCAATGAGCAGTTCTTC
>-|many|TRBV6-1|TRBJ2-5
CASSEDPGVGETQYF
TGTGCCAGCAGTGAAGATCCAGGGGTAGGGGAGACCCAGTACTTC
>-|few|TRBV5-1|TRBJ1-6
CASSSQAGGTPLHF
TGCGCCAGCAGCTCACAAGCGGGAGGGACACCCCTCCACTTT
>-|-|TRBV7-6|TRBJ1-2
CASSRGTNYGYTF
TGTGCCAGCAGCCGGGGGACTAACTATGGCTACACCTTC
>-|-|TRBV4-3|TRBJ2-5
CASSASPTIPAAQYF
TGCGCCAGCAGCGCCAGCCCTACCATCCCGGCGGCCCAGTACTTC
>TRBD2|-|TRBV7-2|TRBJ2-7
CASSQGLAGVYEQYF
TGTGCCAGCAGCCAGGGACTAGCGGGAGTATACGAGCAGTACTTC
>TRBD1|-|TRBV28|TRBJ2-1
CASLTGDEQFF
TGTGCCAGTCTAACAGGGGACGAGCAGTTCTTC
>TRBD1|-|TRBV10-3|TRBJ1-2
CAIPHRGMGSDYGYTF
TGTGCCATCCCCCACAGGGGAATGGGTTCGGACTATGGCTACACCTTC
>TRBD2|-|TRBV7-9|TRBJ2-1
CASSLAGTTNEQFF
TGTGCCAGCAGCTTAGCGGGGACTACGAATGAGCAGTTCTTC
>-|-|TRBV7-2|TRBJ2-7
CASSPRSSYEQYF
TGTGCCAGCAGCCCCCGGAGCTCCTACGAGCAGTACTTC
>-|-|TRBV5-1|TRBJ2-2
CASSLGTANTGELFF
TGCGCCAGCAGCTTGGGCACAGCGAACACCGGGGAGCTGTTTTTT
>TRBD1|-|TRBV2|TRBJ2-3
CASKTGVGFTDTQYF
TGTGCCAGCAAGACAGGGGTTGGTTTCACAGATACGCAGTATTTT